This TCR beta chain was sequenced for a study of T cell clusters in autoimmune cytopenias. Study-wide results and caveats: Active autoimmune hepatitis patients had almost three-fold fewer exclusive TRB clusters than healthy donors.

Tens of thousands of genome equivalents of blood DNA were amplified for TRB. On this clonotype itself: Its antigen remains unidentified.

TRB was amplified by touch-down multiplex PCR, primer pools A and B combined. Reanalyzing the multiplex PCR reads, TCRdb keeps one entry per CDR3 protein, without DNA. This listing includes 7,000 to 8,500 distinct CDR3 sequences. The CDR3 is 14 residues long. Germline V gene lookup returns CDR1 SGHNT and CDR2 YYREEE (reference sequence). This chain uses TRBV5-4 with TRBJ2-1; without DNA, the TCRdb call of TRBD1 cannot be checked. The sequenced sample was peripheral blood. This sequence was found in a human donor with an autoimmune cytopenia or autoimmune hepatitis (not recorded which). CDR3 region: CASSLFTGGREQFF.